The clone carrying this T cell receptor beta chain was recorded many times. Its antigen is unidentified. The data were obtained in a study of regulatory T cells in long-lasting Graves disease. General observations from the study: Persistent Graves' patients possessed reduced TCR diversity relative to recently diagnosed ones.

Time point described: newly diagnosed GD, antithyroid drugs for less than 3 months. After RNA was extracted from PBMCs, the TCR library was made from it. V lost 0 bases to trimming and J lost 7 bases, with 10 bases between them. The CDR3 is 15 residues long. Looked up from germline, CDR1 is MNHNY and CDR2 is SVGAGI (reference sequence). TCR beta libraries were built with iRepertoire HTBI primers and Arm-PCR of CDR3 regions. MiXCR was run by TCRdb on the multiplex PCR reads, yielding one entry per CDR3 protein. The data show over 400,000 distinct CDR3 sequences, with 14% seen just once and 17% held by the top ten. The sample was also reused in another study, on T cells in Graves' hyperthyroidism and ophthalmopathy.

This chain joins TRBV6-6 and TRBJ1-6, with D tentatively TRBD1 (6 bases). This clonotype was sampled from a woman aged 45-65 years with Graves disease. Sample: peripheral blood mononuclear cells (PBMCs), taken at new diagnosis, from a patient treated with antithyroid drugs. The DNA of the CDR3 is TGTGCCAGCAGTTACTCGTTGGGGGGCAATTCACCCCTCCACTTT. Its translation is CASSYSLGGNSPLHF.